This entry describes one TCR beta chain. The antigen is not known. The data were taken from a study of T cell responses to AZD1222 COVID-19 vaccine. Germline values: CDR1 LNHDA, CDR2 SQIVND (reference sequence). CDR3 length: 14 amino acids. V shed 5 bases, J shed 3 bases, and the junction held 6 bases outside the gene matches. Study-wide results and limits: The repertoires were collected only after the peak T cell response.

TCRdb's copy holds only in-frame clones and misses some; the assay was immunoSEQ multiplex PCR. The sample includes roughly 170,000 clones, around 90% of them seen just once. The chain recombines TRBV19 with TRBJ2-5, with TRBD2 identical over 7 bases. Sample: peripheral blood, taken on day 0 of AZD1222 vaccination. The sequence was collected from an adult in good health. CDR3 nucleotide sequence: TGTGCCAGTAGTTACATAGCGGGTAAAGAGACCCAGTACTTC. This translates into CASSYIAGKETQYF.